The present T cell receptor beta chain was sequenced within a study of early T cells in non-severe SARS-CoV-2 infection. Overall study: The sequenced material was bulk RNA from unsorted whole blood, and its chains were unpaired.

Unmatched junction bases numbered 8, after V lost 1 base and J lost 6 bases. Germline assignment: CDR1 SGHAT and CDR2 FQNNGV. The CDR3 consists of 17 residues. This clonotype was observed at least ten times. The antigen is undetermined. Individual cDNA molecules each received unique molecular identifiers attached to them. TCRdb used MiXCR to reprocess the 5' RACE reads, holding one entry per CDR3 protein. The sample includes around 40,000 distinct CDR3 sequences, approximately 6.1% of them seen just once. Study outcomes and limitations: There was a bias toward anti-spike CD8 responses in VDJdb matching, which missed private and CD4 specificities.

The J gene is TRBJ1-5, the V gene TRBV11-2; TRBD1 matches 11 bases. The source of this sequence is an adult who was a healthcare worker with PCR-confirmed SARS-CoV-2 infection or an uninfected control (not recorded which). The sequenced sample consisted of whole blood. The DNA of the CDR3 is TGTGCCAGCAGCTTAGGGAGCGGGACAGGGGGTTTTCAGCCCCAGCATTTT. Amino acid sequence: CASSLGSGTGGFQPQHF. Together with reference TRBV11-2 and TRBJ1-5, the CDR3 gives the full variable domain: EAGVAQSPRYKIIEKRQSVAFWCNPISGHATLYWYQQILGQGPKLLIQFQNNGVVDDSQLPKDRFSAERLKGVDSTLKIQPAKLEDSAVYLCASSLGSGTGGFQPQHFGDGTRLSIL.